This T cell receptor (beta chain) was retrieved from a study of blood T cell repertoires in COVID-19. Background on the study: Spain, Italy and the United States supplied samples that represented acute and convalescent COVID-19.

Trimming took 3 bases from V and 4 from J, leaving 5 bases between them. Germline CDR1 is DFQATT and CDR2 is SNEGSKA (reference sequence). The CDR3 is 11 residues long. Here immunoSEQ multiplex PCR was the method, and the copy in TCRdb shows in-frame clones only, minus some. The table lists 20,000 or so clones, approximately 84% of them singletons. Input material: peripheral blood. V gene TRBV20-1 combines with J gene TRBJ2-3; D remains unclear. The sequence was obtained from a man in his forties with acute or convalescent COVID-19. The CDR3 nucleotides read TGCAGTGCTAGCTTTCCAGATACGCAGTATTTT. The encoded protein is CSASFPDTQYF.